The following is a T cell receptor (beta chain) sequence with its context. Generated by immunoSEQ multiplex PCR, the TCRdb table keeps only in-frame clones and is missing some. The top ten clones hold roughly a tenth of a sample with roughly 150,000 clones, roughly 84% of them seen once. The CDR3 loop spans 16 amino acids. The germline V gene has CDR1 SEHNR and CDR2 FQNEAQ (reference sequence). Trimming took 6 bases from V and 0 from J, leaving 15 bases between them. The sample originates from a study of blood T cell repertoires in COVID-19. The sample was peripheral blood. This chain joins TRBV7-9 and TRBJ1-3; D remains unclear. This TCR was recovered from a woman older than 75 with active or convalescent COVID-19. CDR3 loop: CASRPLVPSSGNTIYF. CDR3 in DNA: TGTGCCAGCAGGCCCCTTGTACCCAGCTCTGGAAACACCATATATTTT. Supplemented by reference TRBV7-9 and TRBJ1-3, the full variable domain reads DTGVSQNPRHKITKRGQNVTFRCDPISEHNRLYWYRQTLGQGPEFLTYFQNEAQLEKSRLLSDRFSAERPKGSFSTLEIQRTEQGDSAMYLCASRPLVPSSGNTIYFGEGSWLTVV.